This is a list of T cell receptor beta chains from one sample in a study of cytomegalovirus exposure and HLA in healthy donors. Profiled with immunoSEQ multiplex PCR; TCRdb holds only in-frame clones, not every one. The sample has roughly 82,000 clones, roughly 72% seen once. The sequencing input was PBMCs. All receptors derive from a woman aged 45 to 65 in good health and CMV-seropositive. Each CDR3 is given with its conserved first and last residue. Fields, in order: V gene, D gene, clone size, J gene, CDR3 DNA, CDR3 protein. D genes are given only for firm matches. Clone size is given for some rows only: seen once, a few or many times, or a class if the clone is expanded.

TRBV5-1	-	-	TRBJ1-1	TGCGCCAGCAGCTTGGCCCGAGTGAACACTGAAGCTTTCTTT	CASSLARVNTEAFF
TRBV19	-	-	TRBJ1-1	TGTGCCAGTAGTATCACAGGGAACGCTGAAGCTTTCTTT	CASSITGNAEAFF
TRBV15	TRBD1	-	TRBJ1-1	TGTGCCACCAGCGCGGACAGGTTCACGCGCGCAAAGAGCACTGAAGCTTTCTTT	CATSADRFTRAKSTEAFF
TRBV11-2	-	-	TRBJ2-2	TGTGCCAGCAGCATCCTCAGGGTCACCGGGGAGCTGTTTTTT	CASSILRVTGELFF
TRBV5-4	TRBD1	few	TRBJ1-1	TGTGCCAGCAGCACCCAGGGGGGCGGCACTGAAGCTTTCTTT	CASSTQGGGTEAFF
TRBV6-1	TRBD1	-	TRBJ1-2	TGTGCCAGCAGTGAATGGGACAGGAGCTATGGCTACACCTTC	CASSEWDRSYGYTF
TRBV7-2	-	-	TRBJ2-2	TGTGCCAGCAGCTTAGACCCGGGAATGACCGGGGAGCTGTTTTTT	CASSLDPGMTGELFF
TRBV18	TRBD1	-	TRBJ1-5	TGTGCCAGCTCACCAATGGGACAGGTGGGGCCCCAGCATTTT	CASSPMGQVGPQHF
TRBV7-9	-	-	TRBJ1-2	TGTGCCAGCAGCTTAGGCGGTACTAACTATGGCTACACCTTC	CASSLGGTNYGYTF
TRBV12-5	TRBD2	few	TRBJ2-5	TGTGCTAGTGCCCCCGGGACTAGCGGGAAGGAGACCCAGTACTTC	CASAPGTSGKETQYF
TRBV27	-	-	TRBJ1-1	TGTGCCAGCAGAGCTGGGGGGGGCACTGAAGCTTTCTTT	CASRAGGGTEAFF
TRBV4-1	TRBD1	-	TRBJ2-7	TGCGCCAGCAGCCAAAGGGGGCAGGGCCCGGAGCAGTACTTC	CASSQRGQGPEQYF
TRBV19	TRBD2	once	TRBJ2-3	TGTGCCAGTAGTATATCGGGAGCGGGAGCCGCCCCAGATACGCAGTATTTT	CASSISGAGAAPDTQYF
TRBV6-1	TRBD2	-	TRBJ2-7	TGTGCCAGCAGTCCGACTAGCACCTACTACGAGCAGTACTTC	CASSPTSTYYEQYF
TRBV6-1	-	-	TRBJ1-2	TGTGCCAGCAGTGCGGACGGAAGGGGCTATGGCTACACCTTC	CASSADGRGYGYTF
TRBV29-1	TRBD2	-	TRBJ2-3	TGCAGCGTTGGGAGCGGGAGTAGAGATACGCAGTATTTT	CSVGSGSRDTQYF
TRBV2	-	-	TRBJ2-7	TGTGCCAGCAGAAAAGTGCTGGGTTTGGGGGGGGCCGAGCAGTACTTC	CASRKVLGLGGAEQYF
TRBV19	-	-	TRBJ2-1	TGTGCCAGTAGTATCCTTGGGACAGCGGGAGCTGGCAATGAGCAGTTCTTC	CASSILGTAGAGNEQFF
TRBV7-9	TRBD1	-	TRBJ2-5	TGTGCCAGCAGGGCGCCGGGACAGGGGGCCCAAGAGACCCAGTACTTC	CASRAPGQGAQETQYF
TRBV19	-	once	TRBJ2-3	TGTGCCAGCTCACGGGACAACACAGATACGCAGTATTTT	CASSRDNTDTQYF
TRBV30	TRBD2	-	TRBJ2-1	TGTGCCTGGTCTAGCGGGGCGTACAATGAGCAGTTCTTC	CAWSSGAYNEQFF
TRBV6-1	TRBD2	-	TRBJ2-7	TGTGCCAGCAGTGCCTTAGCGGGGGCAACCTACGAGCAGTACTTC	CASSALAGATYEQYF
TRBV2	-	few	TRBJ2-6	TGTGCCAGTCGACAGGTCCTCTCTGGGGCCAACGTCCTGACTTTC	CASRQVLSGANVLTF
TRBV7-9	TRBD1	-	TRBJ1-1	TGTGCCAGCAGCTTAGGCAGGGGGGCTGAAGCTTTCTTT	CASSLGRGAEAFF
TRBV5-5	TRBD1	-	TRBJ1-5	TGTGCCAGCAGGGCCGGACAGGGGGTCAATCAGCCCCAGCATTTT	CASRAGQGVNQPQHF
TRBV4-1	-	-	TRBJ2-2	TGCGCCAGCAGCCAAGAGACAACCGGGGAGCTGTTTTTT	CASSQETTGELFF
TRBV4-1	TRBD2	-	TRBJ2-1	TGCGCCAGCAGCCACCCGGGGACTAGCGGGAGAAGCTCCTACAATGAGCAGTTCTTC	CASSHPGTSGRSSYNEQFF
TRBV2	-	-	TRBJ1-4	TGTGCCGCTTCCCGGGGAGGCCTTGAGGAAAAACTGTTTTTT	CAASRGGLEEKLFF
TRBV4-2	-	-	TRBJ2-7	TGTGCCAGCAGCCAAGTAGTTCCCTACGAGCAGTACTTC	CASSQVVPYEQYF
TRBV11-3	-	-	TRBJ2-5	TGTGCCAGCAGCTTAGGGAGGAGGGGGCGCCTTCGGGAAGAGACCCAGTACTTC	CASSLGRRGRLREETQYF
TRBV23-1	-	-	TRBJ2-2	TGCGCCAGCGGTACAGGTGGTATGGCCGGGGAGCTGTTTTTT	CASGTGGMAGELFF
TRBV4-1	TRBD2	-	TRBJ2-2	TGCGCCAGCAGCCTCCGGACTAGCGGTTTTGGGGGCGGGGAGCTGTTTTTT	CASSLRTSGFGGGELFF
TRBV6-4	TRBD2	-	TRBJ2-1	TGTGCCAGCAGCAAAGCGGGAGGGAAGAATGAGCAGTTCTTC	CASSKAGGKNEQFF
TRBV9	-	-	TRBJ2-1	TGTGCCAGCAGCCAGGAGGCCGGGGGAGGATACAATGAGCAGTTCTTC	CASSQEAGGGYNEQFF
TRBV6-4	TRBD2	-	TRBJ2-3	TGTGCCAGCAGTGGGACTAGCGGAGGACCAGATACGCAGTATTTT	CASSGTSGGPDTQYF
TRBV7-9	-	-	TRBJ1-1	TGTGCCAGCAGCTTACCGGGGGGGAACACTGAAGCTTTCTTT	CASSLPGGNTEAFF
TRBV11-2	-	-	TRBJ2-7	TGTGCCAGCAGCCGAGCGGACAGCTCCTACGAGCAGTACTTC	CASSRADSSYEQYF
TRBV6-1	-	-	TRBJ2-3	TGTGCCCACATGCTGGGCGGCACAGATACGCAGTATTTT	CAHMLGGTDTQYF
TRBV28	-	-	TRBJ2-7	TGTGCCACCTGGGACTCACTCCCTTCCGAGCAGTACTTC	CATWDSLPSEQYF
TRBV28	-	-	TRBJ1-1	TGTGCCAGCAGTCTTTATTCGGGGATGAACACTGAAGCTTTCTTT	CASSLYSGMNTEAFF
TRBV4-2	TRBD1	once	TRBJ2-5	TGTGCCAGCAGCCACAGGGGGCCAGAGACCCAGTACTTC	CASSHRGPETQYF
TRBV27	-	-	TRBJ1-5	TGTGCCAGCAGTTCTGGGAAGGTTTGGGACATTGGTCAGCCCCAGCATTTT	CASSSGKVWDIGQPQHF
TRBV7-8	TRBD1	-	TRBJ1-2	TGTGCCAGCAGCTTAGTCTGGCAGGGGGCGAATGGCTACACCTTC	CASSLVWQGANGYTF
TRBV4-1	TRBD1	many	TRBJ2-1	TGCGCCAGCAGCCAAGTATCCATACCGGGACAGGGGGCTGGTGAGCAGTTCTTC	CASSQVSIPGQGAGEQFF
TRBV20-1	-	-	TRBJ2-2	TGCAGTGTAGGGAGCACCGGGGAGCTGTTTTTT	CSVGSTGELFF
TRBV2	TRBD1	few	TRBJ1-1	TGTGCCAGCAGTGGACAGGGGATGAACACTGAAGCTTTCTTT	CASSGQGMNTEAFF
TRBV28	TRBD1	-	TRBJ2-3	TGTGCCAGCAGTGCCGGGACAGGGGATAAGCCTACGCAGTATTTT	CASSAGTGDKPTQYF
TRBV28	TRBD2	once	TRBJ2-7	TGTGCCAGCGGCACTAGCGGAAACTCCTACGAGCAGTACTTC	CASGTSGNSYEQYF
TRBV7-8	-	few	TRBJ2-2	TGTGCCAGCTCCGGGGAGCGGCTAGTCGCCGGGGAGCTGTTTTTT	CASSGERLVAGELFF
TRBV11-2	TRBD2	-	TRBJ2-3	TGTGCCAGCGGACCGGGACTAGCGGCTAGCACAGATACGCAGTATTTT	CASGPGLAASTDTQYF